This T cell receptor (beta chain) was recorded in a study of blood T cell repertoires in COVID-19. About the study: T cells, B-cell-depleted T cells, or PBMCs provided the cDNA or gDNA that served as material.

Original processing methods: Nucleated cell number was recorded as an estimate derived from reference gene primer amplification. Libraries were prepared by immunoSEQ multiplex PCR; TCRdb keeps only in-frame clonotypes and omits some of them. V and J calls and clone size come straight from that table; D and trimming were deduced from the DNA. This sample has 35,000 to 50,000 clones; over 70% occur once, and the top ten carry 5.5% to 6.5%. This CDR3 spans 15 amino acids. V lost 5 bases and J 6 bases, leaving 16 bases between the germline ends. CDR1 is SEHNR, CDR2 FQNEAQ, per germline (reference sequence).

The chain joins TRBV7-9 to TRBJ1-4; D may be TRBD1 (5 bases). The origin of this receptor is a woman of 80 years or more with acute or convalescent COVID-19. Sequencing input: peripheral blood. Here the CDR3 DNA reads TGTGCCAGCAGCCTAAGGGGCATATCGGATGAAAAACTGTTTTTT. This sequence encodes CASSLRGISDEKLFF.